A selection of T cell receptor beta chains follows, all from one sample in a study of T cells in narcolepsy. The assay was immunoSEQ multiplex PCR, and TCRdb's table has in-frame clones only and misses some. The table shows about 31,000 clones, with around 80% occurring only once. The sequencing input was CD45RA- memory CD4+ T cells from PBMCs. These receptors all come from a human donor with narcolepsy. CDR3s include the opening cysteine and the closing phenylalanine or tryptophan. D genes are given only for firm matches. Clone size, where shown, is once, few, many, or a class for clones that have expanded.

D gene	clone size	V gene	J gene	CDR3 protein	CDR3 DNA
NA	NA	TRBV25-1	TRBJ2-6	CASSVSGANVLTF	TGTGCCAGCAGTGTCTCTGGGGCCAACGTCCTGACTTTC
NA	NA	TRBV15	TRBJ1-1	CATSRAQGTTEAFF	TGTGCCACCAGCAGAGCGCAGGGGACCACTGAAGCTTTCTTT
TRBD2	NA	TRBV7-3	TRBJ2-1	CASSLTAGLAYNEQFF	TGTGCCAGCAGCTTAACTGCGGGACTAGCCTACAATGAGCAGTTCTTC
NA	few	TRBV2	TRBJ1-4	CASSDYPINEKLFF	TGTGCCAGCAGTGACTATCCGATTAATGAAAAACTGTTTTTT
TRBD1	NA	TRBV14	TRBJ1-2	CASSQELIMTGIFDGYTF	TGTGCTAGCAGCCAAGAGCTCATCATGACAGGGATTTTTGATGGCTACACCTTC
TRBD1	NA	TRBV30	TRBJ1-1	CAWSVQGQVEAFF	TGTGCCTGGAGTGTACAGGGACAGGTAGAAGCTTTCTTT
NA	once	TRBV4-2	TRBJ2-7	CASSQDGRGLADKYEQYF	TGTGCCAGCAGCCAGGATGGGCGGGGGCTAGCGGACAAGTACGAGCAGTACTTC
TRBD1	few	TRBV5-1	TRBJ2-5	CASSEVPGGGETQYF	TGCGCCAGCAGCGAAGTCCCAGGGGGCGGAGAGACCCAGTACTTC
TRBD1	NA	TRBV5-1	TRBJ1-2	CASSSTGTANYGYTF	TGCGCCAGCAGCTCTACAGGGACAGCTAACTATGGCTACACCTTC
NA	NA	TRBV6-6	TRBJ2-7	CASTLRRGEQYF	TGTGCCAGCACCCTGCGAAGAGGCGAGCAGTACTTC
TRBD1	NA	TRBV2	TRBJ1-2	CASSLTGEGYGYTF	TGTGCCAGCAGTTTGACAGGGGAGGGCTATGGCTACACCTTC
TRBD1	NA	TRBV6-1	TRBJ2-7	CAGGQGYEQYF	TGTGCCGGGGGACAGGGCTACGAGCAGTACTTC
TRBD1	NA	TRBV5-1	TRBJ2-3	CASSLIARGRSTDTQYF	TGCGCCAGCAGCTTGATAGCCAGGGGGAGAAGTACAGATACGCAGTATTTT
NA	once	TRBV29-1	TRBJ1-2	CSVDPQGNYGYTF	TGCAGCGTTGATCCACAGGGTAACTATGGCTACACCTTC
NA	NA	TRBV25-1	TRBJ1-4	CASSMGAGTGGEKLFF	TGTGCCAGCAGCATGGGGGCGGGCACCGGCGGGGAAAAACTGTTTTTT
TRBD2	NA	TRBV9	TRBJ2-7	CAIRTSGENSYEQYF	TGTGCCATCCGGACTAGCGGGGAGAACTCCTACGAGCAGTACTTC
NA	few	TRBV10-3	TRBJ1-1	CAISATIRGKTEAFF	TGTGCCATCAGTGCGACAATCAGAGGGAAGACTGAAGCTTTCTTT
TRBD2	NA	TRBV25-1	TRBJ2-1	CASSVGTSSYNEQFF	TGTGCCAGCAGTGTAGGGACTAGTTCCTACAATGAGCAGTTCTTC
TRBD2	NA	TRBV2	TRBJ2-1	CASSEPLRTSGTVAYNEQFF	TGTGCCAGCAGCGAACCCCTTCGGACTAGCGGGACCGTAGCCTACAATGAGCAGTTCTTC
NA	NA	TRBV5-1	TRBJ1-1	CASSLGGANTNTEAFF	TGCGCCAGCAGCCTTGGGGGGGCGAATACGAACACTGAAGCTTTCTTT
TRBD1	NA	TRBV18	TRBJ2-7	CASSPRQGDEQYF	TGTGCCAGCTCACCACGACAGGGGGACGAGCAGTACTTC
NA	NA	TRBV4-2	TRBJ2-1	CASSQDPLVQGNEQFF	TGTGCCAGCAGCCAAGATCCCCTAGTACAAGGCAATGAGCAGTTCTTC
NA	NA	TRBV7-3	TRBJ2-7	CASSLTPGYPYEQYF	TGTGCCAGCAGCTTAACGCCGGGCTACCCCTACGAGCAGTACTTC
TRBD1	few	TRBV7-6	TRBJ2-1	CASSSGTGVYNEQFF	TGTGCCAGCAGCTCCGGGACAGGGGTGTACAATGAGCAGTTCTTC
NA	few	TRBV7-3	TRBJ2-7	CASSLKGGPVYEQYF	TGTGCCAGCAGCTTAAAAGGGGGGCCTGTCTACGAGCAGTACTTC
NA	NA	TRBV29-1	TRBJ2-7	CSVESQVGYEQYF	TGCAGCGTTGAATCCCAGGTGGGTTACGAGCAGTACTTC
TRBD1	few	TRBV19	TRBJ2-7	CGTGGLYEQYF	TGTGGGACAGGGGGCCTCTACGAGCAGTACTTC
NA	NA	TRBV7-9	TRBJ1-2	CASSLAQAADYGYTF	TGTGCCAGCAGCTTAGCCCAGGCGGCGGACTATGGCTACACCTTC
NA	NA	TRBV7-6	TRBJ1-5	CASSAQGYSNQPQHF	TGTGCCAGCAGCGCGCAGGGGTATAGCAATCAGCCCCAGCATTTT
NA	NA	TRBV7-9	TRBJ2-1	CASSLVSDEQFF	TGTGCCAGCAGCCTAGTTTCCGATGAGCAGTTCTTC
NA	few	TRBV4-2	TRBJ1-2	CASSQDRRAEFYGYTF	TGTGCCAGCAGCCAAGATAGGCGGGCCGAATTCTATGGCTACACCTTC
NA	NA	TRBV11-2	TRBJ1-2	CASSPGTEKYGYTF	TGTGCCAGCAGCCCCGGGACGGAGAAGTATGGCTACACCTTC
TRBD1	NA	TRBV18	TRBJ1-2	CASSPPATGGIGYTF	TGTGCCAGCTCACCACCGGCGACAGGGGGAATTGGCTACACCTTC
TRBD2	few	TRBV29-1	TRBJ2-5	CSVLPSGSQETQYF	TGCAGCGTTCTTCCTAGCGGGAGTCAAGAGACCCAGTACTTC
NA	NA	TRBV6-5	TRBJ2-7	CASSYVRARGEQYF	TGTGCCAGCAGTTACGTCAGGGCTCGGGGCGAGCAGTACTTC
TRBD2	NA	TRBV2	TRBJ2-3	CASRRTSATDTQYF	TGTGCCAGCAGGCGGACTAGCGCCACAGATACGCAGTATTTT
NA	few	TRBV2	TRBJ2-1	CASTRNGVGEQFF	TGTGCCAGCACCAGGAATGGGGTGGGTGAGCAGTTCTTC
NA	once	TRBV2	TRBJ1-4	CASSVTTGKGEKLFF	TGTGCCAGCAGCGTTACTACAGGGAAGGGGGAAAAACTGTTTTTT
NA	few	TRBV6-5	TRBJ1-1	CASRATPNTEAFF	TGTGCCAGCAGGGCTACTCCGAACACTGAAGCTTTCTTT
NA	NA	TRBV4-2	TRBJ1-2	CASSQAMGEDTHGYTF	TGTGCCAGCAGCCAAGCCATGGGGGAGGACACCCATGGCTACACCTTC
NA	NA	TRBV5-4	TRBJ2-1	CASSLPTYNEQFF	TGTGCCAGCAGCTTGCCTACCTACAATGAGCAGTTCTTC
TRBD1	NA	TRBV25-1	TRBJ1-2	CASSELGQGDGYTF	TGTGCCAGCAGTGAACTCGGACAGGGGGATGGCTACACCTTC
TRBD1	NA	TRBV5-1	TRBJ1-2	CASSYTTQGANGYTF	TGCGCCAGCAGCTATACCACTCAGGGGGCGAATGGCTACACCTTC
TRBD1	few	TRBV27	TRBJ1-3	CASSRIPQGDGNTIYF	TGTGCCAGCAGCCGAATCCCACAGGGGGATGGAAACACCATATATTTT
NA	NA	TRBV5-6	TRBJ2-3	CASSDYAWGTDTQYF	TGTGCCAGCAGCGACTACGCCTGGGGCACAGATACGCAGTATTTT
NA	few	TRBV5-1	TRBJ2-3	CASSSPGADTQYF	TGCGCCAGCAGCTCCCCGGGGGCAGATACGCAGTATTTT
NA	NA	TRBV25-1	TRBJ2-6	CASSEWRSGGTGANVLTF	TGTGCCAGCAGTGAATGGAGGTCCGGGGGCACTGGGGCCAACGTCCTGACTTTC
NA	NA	TRBV27	TRBJ1-6	CATRARSAYNSPLHF	TGTGCCACAAGGGCCAGGTCCGCCTATAATTCACCCCTCCACTTT
TRBD1	NA	TRBV14	TRBJ2-3	CASSSGGSTDTQYF	TGTGCCAGCAGCTCAGGGGGCAGCACAGATACGCAGTATTTT
NA	NA	TRBV29-1	TRBJ1-2	CSVEDARIGRGINYGYTF	TGCAGCGTTGAAGATGCCCGCATTGGGCGAGGAATAAACTATGGCTACACCTTC
NA	NA	TRBV7-4	TRBJ1-5	CASSLVENYSNQPQHF	TGTGCCAGCAGCTTAGTCGAGAATTATAGCAATCAGCCCCAGCATTTT
NA	NA	TRBV13	TRBJ1-1	CASRMGPEAFF	TGTGCCAGCAGGATGGGGCCTGAAGCTTTCTTT
NA	NA	TRBV7-3	TRBJ2-3	CASSLTGTFTDTQYF	TGTGCCAGCAGCTTAACCGGCACGTTCACGGATACGCAGTATTTT
NA	once	TRBV19	TRBJ2-1	CASSPQVMHNEQFF	TGTGCCAGCAGCCCCCAAGTCATGCACAATGAGCAGTTCTTC
NA	NA	TRBV12-2	TRBJ1-1	CAIPPQLALMNTEAFF	TGTGCAATCCCGCCGCAGCTAGCCCTTATGAACACTGAAGCTTTCTTT
NA	NA	TRBV5-1	TRBJ2-5	CASSMGGFQETQYF	TGCGCCAGCAGCATGGGCGGGTTTCAAGAGACCCAGTACTTC
NA	once	TRBV5-1	TRBJ2-5	CASSSTTEAQYF	TGCGCCAGCAGCTCTACGACGGAGGCCCAGTACTTC
TRBD1	once	TRBV6-6	TRBJ1-2	CASSYSTGKYGYTF	TGTGCCAGCAGTTACTCGACAGGGAAATATGGCTACACCTTC